This T cell receptor beta chain was retrieved from a study of blood T cell repertoires in COVID-19. About the research overall: The United States, Italy and Spain were the sources of the acute and convalescent COVID-19 samples. T cells, B-cell-depleted T cells, or PBMCs supplied cDNA or gDNA.

Original processing methods: Counts of nucleated cells, estimated from reference gene primer amplification, were obtained. The method was immunoSEQ multiplex PCR; TCRdb's version includes in-frame clones alone and lacks a portion of them. That table supplies the V and J calls and clone size; D and trimming were determined from the DNA. The sample consists of approximately 270,000 clones, around 88% of them appearing once. Trimming removed 2 bases at V and 5 bases at J, with 11 bases between. CDR1 and CDR2 (germline): SGHNT, YYREEE (reference sequence). This CDR3 contains 14 residues. The clonotype originates from a man aged 25-40 years with acute or convalescent COVID-19. V is TRBV5-4 and J is TRBJ1-5; D gene ambiguous. Sequenced material: peripheral blood. CDR3 nucleotide sequence: TGTGCCAGCAGCTTTCGAGGGAACGATCAGCCCCAGCATTTT. Amino acids: CASSFRGNDQPQHF.